This T cell receptor beta chain appears in the sequencing data of a study of technical replicates of blood from a few donors. Looked up from germline, CDR1 is MNHEY and CDR2 is SVGAGI. The CDR3 is 16 residues long. Trimming pared 2 bases from V and 0 bases from J, leaving 11 bases between. Only in-frame clones appear in the TCRdb table, and some are missing; sequencing was by immunoSEQ multiplex PCR. This table holds about 62,000 clones, about 90% found once. This receptor was identified in a human donor in good health. Some clones in this sample may be carry-over from other donors' samples. Sequencing used PBMCs. The chain carries TRBV6-5 and TRBJ1-3; D is unclear. The chain's CDR3 is CASSYQAPYSGNTIYF. CDR3 sequence (DNA): TGTGCCAGCAGTTACCAGGCACCATACTCTGGAAACACCATATATTTT.